This TCR beta chain comes out of a study of CXCR3-negative and CXCR3-positive naive CD8 T cells. Study details: Cumulative TRB read yield was roughly 130 million, averaging about 1.5 +/- 0.3 million per library.

All TRB cDNA libraries came from 5' RACE performed with UMI labels. For each CDR3 protein, TCRdb gives one entry from its re-call of the 5' RACE reads, without DNA. Its table records under 150,000 distinct CDR3 sequences. In germline, CDR1 is SGDLS, CDR2 YYNGEE. This CDR3 region has 15 residues. A note on this clonotype: Antigen: not known.

Whole-study findings and limits: Post-cryopreservation CXCR3 expression was partly diminished, and the bulk of assays employed fresh PBMCs. CXCR3-negative naive cells had less hydrophobic TRB CDR3s than did CXCR3-positive naive cells.

This chain uses TRBV9 with TRBJ1-5; TCRdb's D gene call, TRBD1, goes unchecked for lack of DNA. Sequenced input: naive CXCR3+ CD8+ T cells from blood. Indicated subset: CD45RO-CCR7+CD27+CD95- naive CD8+ T cells expressing CXCR3 (TNR3+). The source of this sequence is a human donor in good health. Some clones in this sample may be carry-over from other donors' samples. The CDR3 protein is CASSDIGTDRAPQHF.